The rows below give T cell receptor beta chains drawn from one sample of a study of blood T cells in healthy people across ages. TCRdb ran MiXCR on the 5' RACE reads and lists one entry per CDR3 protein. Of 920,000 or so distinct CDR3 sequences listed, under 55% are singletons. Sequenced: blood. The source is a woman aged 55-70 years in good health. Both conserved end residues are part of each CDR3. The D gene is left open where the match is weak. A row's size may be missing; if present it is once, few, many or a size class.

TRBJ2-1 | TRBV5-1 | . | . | TGCGCCAGCAGCCCGGCCGGGACCCAGTGGGGGAATGAGCAGTTCTTC | CASSPAGTQWGNEQFF
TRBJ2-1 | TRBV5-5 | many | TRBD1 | TGTGCCAGCAGCTTTTCGGACAGGGGTCGGAATGAGCAGTTCTTC | CASSFSDRGRNEQFF
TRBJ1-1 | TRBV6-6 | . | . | TGTGCCAGCGCCGGGAGCACTGAAGCTTTCTTT | CASAGSTEAFF
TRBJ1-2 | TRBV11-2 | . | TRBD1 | TGTGCCACCGGGACAGGGGCGTATGGCTACACCTTC | CATGTGAYGYTF
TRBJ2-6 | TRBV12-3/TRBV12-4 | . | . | TGTGCCAGCAGTTCAGGGGTTGGGGCCAACGTCCTGACTTTC | CASSSGVGANVLTF
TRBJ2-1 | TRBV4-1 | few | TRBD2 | TGCGCCAGCAGCCAAGTGGGTGCGGGAGGGGCGCAGTTCTTC | CASSQVGAGGAQFF
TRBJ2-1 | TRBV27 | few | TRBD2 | TGTGCCAGCAGCCTTAAACTAGCGGGACTTTCTGAGCAGTTCTTC | CASSLKLAGLSEQFF
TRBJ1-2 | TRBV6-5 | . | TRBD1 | TGTGCCAGCAGTTACTCGAGGGAGGGGGCCTTCTATGGCTACACCTTC | CASSYSREGAFYGYTF
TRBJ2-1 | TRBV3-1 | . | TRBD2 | TGTGCCAGCAGCCAAGCTCCCCCGGGAGGTGCCTACAATGAGCAGTTCTTC | CASSQAPPGGAYNEQFF
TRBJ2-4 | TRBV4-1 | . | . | TGCGCCAGCAGCCAGCTAGGACAGAAAAACATTCAGTACTTC | CASSQLGQKNIQYF
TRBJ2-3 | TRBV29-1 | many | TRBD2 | TGCAGCGTTGGGACTAGTGGTGCAGTAGGGCAGTATTTT | CSVGTSGAVGQYF
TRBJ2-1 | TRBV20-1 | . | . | TGCAGTGCCTCGGTTCCCTCCTACAATGAGCAGTTCTTC | CSASVPSYNEQFF
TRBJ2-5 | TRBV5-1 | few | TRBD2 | TGCGCCAGCAGCTTGGCGGGACTAGCGGGAGGGCGAGAGACCCAGTACTTC | CASSLAGLAGGRETQYF
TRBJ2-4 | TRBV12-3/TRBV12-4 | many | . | TGTGCCAGCAGTTTTTTCGCGGATTCCTTAGCCAAAAACATTCAGTACTTC | CASSFFADSLAKNIQYF
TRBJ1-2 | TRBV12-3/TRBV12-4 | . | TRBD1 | TGTGCCAGCACCGCGACAGGGAACTATGGCTACACCTTC | CASTATGNYGYTF
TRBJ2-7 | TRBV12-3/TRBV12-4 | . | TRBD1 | TGTGCCAGGACAAGCCCTGACAGGGGGAGATACTACGAGCAGTACTTC | CARTSPDRGRYYEQYF
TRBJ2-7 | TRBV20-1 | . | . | TGCAGTGCTCCCCTAGTGAATTCCTACGAGCAGTACTTC | CSAPLVNSYEQYF
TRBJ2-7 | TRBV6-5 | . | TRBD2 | TGTGCCAGCAGTGGACTAGCGGGAACCTACAATGAGCAGTACTTC | CASSGLAGTYNEQYF
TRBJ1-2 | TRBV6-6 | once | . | TGTGCCAGCAGGAGGGGGGGGCTCGGGAACTATGGCTACACCTTC | CASRRGGLGNYGYTF
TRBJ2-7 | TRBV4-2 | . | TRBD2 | TGTGCCAGCAGCCAAATTATAGCGGGAGGGCCCTCCTACGAGCAGTACTTC | CASSQIIAGGPSYEQYF
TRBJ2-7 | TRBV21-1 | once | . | TGTGCCAGCAGCAGGAGGCCGATAGGGACAGGGACGTACGAGCAGTACTTC | CASSRRPIGTGTYEQYF
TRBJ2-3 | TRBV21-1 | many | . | TGTGCCAGCAAGACTACTCAAGATACGCAGTATTTT | CASKTTQDTQYF
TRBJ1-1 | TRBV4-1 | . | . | TGCGCCAGCACCACTCCTGGGCTTAGCAGTCATGAAGCTTTCTTT | CASTTPGLSSHEAFF
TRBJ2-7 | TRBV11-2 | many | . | TGTGCCAGCAGCTTAGACGGACGATACGAGCAGTACTTC | CASSLDGRYEQYF
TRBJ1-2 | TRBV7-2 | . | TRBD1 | TGTGCCAACAGCTTATCTCCGGGACAGGGGCCTGGCTACACCTTC | CANSLSPGQGPGYTF
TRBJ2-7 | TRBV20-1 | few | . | TGCAGTGCTCGGACAGAACTCTACGAGCAGTACTTC | CSARTELYEQYF
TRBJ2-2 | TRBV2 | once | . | TGTGCCAGCGGCCCACCGAACACCGTGGAGCTGTTTTTT | CASGPPNTVELFF
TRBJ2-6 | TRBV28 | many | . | TGTGCCAGCAGTTTATTACAGGCCTCTGGGGCCAACGTCCTGACTTTC | CASSLLQASGANVLTF
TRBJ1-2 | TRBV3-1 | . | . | TGTGCCAGCAGCCAAACGTGGAGCGGCTACACCTTC | CASSQTWSGYTF
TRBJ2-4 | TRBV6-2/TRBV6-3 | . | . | TGTGCCAGCAGTTCAGACGCCGACATTCAGTACTTC | CASSSDADIQYF
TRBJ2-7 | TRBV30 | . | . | TGTGCCTGGAGTGTCGATGGGAGAAACCTCTACGAGCAGTACTTC | CAWSVDGRNLYEQYF
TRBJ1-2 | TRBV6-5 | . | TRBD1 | TGTGCCAGCACCTCAGGGGGGCCCGGCTACACCTTC | CASTSGGPGYTF
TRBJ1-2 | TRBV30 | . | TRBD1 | TGTGCCTGGAGTATGGACAGGGGCTATGGCTACACCTTC | CAWSMDRGYGYTF
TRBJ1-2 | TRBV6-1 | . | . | TGTGCCAGCAGTGAAGCGGTGGGGACATTGGGTAACTATGGCTACACCTTC | CASSEAVGTLGNYGYTF
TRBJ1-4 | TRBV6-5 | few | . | TGTGCCAGCAGTCTGTACGGGGAAAAACTGTTTTTT | CASSLYGEKLFF
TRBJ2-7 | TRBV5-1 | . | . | TGCGCCAGCAGCTCCAGGGGATCCCACGAGCAGTACTTC | CASSSRGSHEQYF
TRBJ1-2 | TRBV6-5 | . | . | TGTGCCAGCTACGAGGACCTGAGAGGCTACACCTTC | CASYEDLRGYTF
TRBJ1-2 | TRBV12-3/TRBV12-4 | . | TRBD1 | TGTGCCAGCAGTCCCTCCGAGACAGGGCTTTATGGCTACACCTTC | CASSPSETGLYGYTF
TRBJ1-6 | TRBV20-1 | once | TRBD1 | TGCAGTGCTGGACCCGGGGGGCAGGGGGCGAATTCACCCCTCCACTTT | CSAGPGGQGANSPLHF
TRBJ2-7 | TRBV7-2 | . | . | TGTGCCAGCAGCTTATCGCCCTCCCCATACGAGCAGTACTTC | CASSLSPSPYEQYF